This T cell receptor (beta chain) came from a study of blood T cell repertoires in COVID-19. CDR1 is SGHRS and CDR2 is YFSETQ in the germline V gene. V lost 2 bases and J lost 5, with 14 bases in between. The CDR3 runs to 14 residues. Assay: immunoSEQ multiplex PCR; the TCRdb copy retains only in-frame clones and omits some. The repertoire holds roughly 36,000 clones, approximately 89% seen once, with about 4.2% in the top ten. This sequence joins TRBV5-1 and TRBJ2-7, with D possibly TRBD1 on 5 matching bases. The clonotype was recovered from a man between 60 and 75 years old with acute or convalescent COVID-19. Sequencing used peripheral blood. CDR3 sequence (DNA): TGCGCCAGCAGCTTTCAGTCGTTAGGGGACGAGCAGTACTTC. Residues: CASSFQSLGDEQYF.